Listed below are T cell receptor beta chains from one sample, sequenced in a study of cytomegalovirus exposure and HLA in healthy donors. TCRdb keeps only in-frame clones here, not all; method: immunoSEQ multiplex PCR. Of fewer than 95,000 clones in the sample, 85% to 95% were seen once. Input material: PBMCs. The receptors were gathered from a woman under 30 in good health and CMV-seronegative. Each CDR3 is given with its conserved first and last residue. D genes are given only for firm matches. The listing skips clone size in some rows; elsewhere it reads once, few, many or a size class.

v_call,clone_size,j_call,d_call,cdr3_nt,cdr3_aa
TRBV6-5,-,TRBJ2-7,-,TGTGCCAGCAGACCCACAGGGACCTACGAGCAGTACTTC,CASRPTGTYEQYF
TRBV9,-,TRBJ2-5,-,TGTGCCAGCAGCGTAGCGGGGTTGGGGTTGGAGACCCAGTACTTC,CASSVAGLGLETQYF
TRBV7-3,-,TRBJ2-2,-,TGTGCCAGCAGCCCCAGAGGCGGCACCGGGGAGCTGTTTTTT,CASSPRGGTGELFF
TRBV28,-,TRBJ2-3,-,TGTGCCAGCAGTTTACGTCAATTAGCTAGCACAGATACGCAGTATTTT,CASSLRQLASTDTQYF
TRBV9,-,TRBJ2-1,-,TGTGCCAGCAGCGTATCTCCCTGGTACGGGGTCGATGAGCAGTTCTTC,CASSVSPWYGVDEQFF
TRBV9,-,TRBJ2-1,TRBD2,TGTGCCAGCAGCGTAGTTGGGACTAGGGGGTACAATGAGCAGTTCTTC,CASSVVGTRGYNEQFF
TRBV1,once,TRBJ2-2,-,TGCACCAGCCTAAAAACCGGGGAGCTGTTTTTT,CTSLKTGELFF
TRBV9,-,TRBJ1-1,-,TGTGCCAGCAGCGTAGGCAGGGGAGGGAGGGCTTTCTTT,CASSVGRGGRAFF
TRBV13,-,TRBJ1-2,-,TGTGCCAGCAGCTTAGCTACCCGGGAAAGGGTGGTAGATGGCTACACCTTC,CASSLATRERVVDGYTF
TRBV28,-,TRBJ2-7,-,TGTGCCAGCAAGGGACCGGGGGGCTACGTCGAGCAGTACTTC,CASKGPGGYVEQYF
TRBV7-6,once,TRBJ2-7,TRBD2,TGTGCCAGCAGCCCCCGGGGTAGCGGGGGTGGGGAGCAGTACTTC,CASSPRGSGGGEQYF
TRBV5-8,-,TRBJ2-5,-,TGTGCCAGCAGCCCCAGGGGCGGGTACCAAGAGACCCAGTACTTC,CASSPRGGYQETQYF
TRBV7-8,-,TRBJ2-3,-,TGTGCCAGCAGCTACGGACATCAAGCTAGCACAGATACGCAGTATTTT,CASSYGHQASTDTQYF
TRBV6-5,-,TRBJ1-4,-,TGTGCCAGCAGATTTCGTACGGGAGCAGGGGAAAAACTGTTTTTT,CASRFRTGAGEKLFF
TRBV11-2,-,TRBJ1-2,-,TGTGCCAGCAACCAAATCCGTAAACTCTATGGCTACACCTTC,CASNQIRKLYGYTF